The 4 T cell receptor beta chains listed next were all sequenced from one sample in a study of T cell responses to AZD1222 COVID-19 vaccine. Assay: immunoSEQ multiplex PCR; the TCRdb copy retains only in-frame clones and omits some. The table lists some 92,000 clones, approximately 91% of them singletons. This material consisted of peripheral blood, taken on day 0 of AZD1222 vaccination. Receptors originate from an adult in good health.

The chain carries TRBV6-5 and TRBJ1-5; D is unresolved. Germline assignment: CDR1 MNHEY and CDR2 SVGAGI. The CDR3 has 12 amino acids. The V and J ends lost 10 bases and 2 bases respectively, with 9 bases between them. The CDR3 sequence: CATRQGNQPQHF. DNA for the CDR3: TGTGCCACTCGCCAGGGCAATCAGCCCCAGCATTTT.

This rearrangement joins TRBV27 to TRBJ1-1; 7 nucleotides agree with TRBD1. The germline V gene has CDR1 MNHEY and CDR2 SMNVEV (reference sequence). The CDR3 runs 11 residues. V was clipped by 6 bases and J by 7 bases; unmatched bases: 2. CDR3 region: CASRGTVEAFF. In nucleotides, the CDR3 is TGTGCCAGCAGGGGGACAGTTGAAGCTTTCTTT.

The CDR3: CASSSASTNEKLFF. The CDR3 region has the DNA TGTGCCAGCAGTTCGGCTTCTACTAATGAAAAACTGTTTTTT. The chain couples TRBV6-5 to TRBJ1-4; D ambiguous. Germline CDR1 is MNHEY and CDR2 is SVGAGI. The CDR3 runs to 14 residues. Trimming stripped 4 bases from V and 2 bases from J, with 8 bases between.

This chain links TRBV7-9 with TRBJ2-5; TRBD2 matches at 14 bases. The CDR3 loop spans 16 amino acids. Germline assignment: CDR1 SEHNR and CDR2 FQNEAQ (reference sequence). The V and J ends lost 7 bases and 6 bases, in that order; junction bases with no gene match: 10. CDR3 region: CASTPPGLAGEQTQYF. DNA for the CDR3: TGTGCCAGCACCCCTCCGGGACTAGCGGGAGAGCAGACCCAGTACTTC.